Listed here is a single T cell receptor beta chain. Its cognate antigen is unknown. This CDR3 region has 15 residues. V was cut by 4 bases and J by 1 base, with 11 bases left in between. CDR1 ENHRY and CDR2 SYGVKD come from the germline V gene. These data belong to a study of T-cell memory formation after mild COVID-19. cDNA libraries for TCR alpha and TCR beta, carrying sample barcodes and UMIs, came from 5'RACE with constant-segment primers. One entry per CDR3 protein, called by TCRdb with MiXCR from the 5' RACE reads. Of around 430,000 distinct CDR3 sequences listed, approximately 15% are singletons. Study findings and constraints: Day 15 to 85 contracting clones showed balanced CD4/CD8; day 15 to 37 expanders favored CD4+. CM and EM subsets held most contracting CD4+ clones; EMRA held CD8+ ones.

This sequence was found in a man aged 18 to 30 who had mild COVID-19 (a few samples of this study predate the infection). Cell type and time point are not known. This sequence joins TRBV10-3 and TRBJ2-1, with D unresolved. The sequenced sample consisted of PBMCs or a T cell subset sorted from them (not recorded which). The CDR3 region is CAISAYVMSYNEQFF. The CDR3 DNA is TGTGCCATCAGTGCTTATGTTATGTCCTACAATGAGCAGTTCTTC.